This is a list of T cell receptor beta chains from one sample in a study of cytomegalovirus exposure and HLA in healthy donors. The table came from immunoSEQ multiplex PCR; TCRdb's copy has only in-frame clones and leaves some out. Of just over 150,000 clones listed, around 84% were seen once; the top ten hold roughly 2.1%. Specimen: PBMCs. These receptors came from a man aged 18 to 30 in good health and CMV-seronegative. CDR3s include the opening cysteine and the closing phenylalanine or tryptophan. Each record gives: V gene, J gene, CDR3 protein.

>TRBV4-1|TRBJ2-7
CASSQPTGTSVSEQYF
>TRBV6-5|TRBJ2-7
CASSLYTSGTYEQYF
>TRBV18|TRBJ2-7
CASSPRGQRTLNEQYF
>TRBV15|TRBJ1-5
CATSREGTGIHQPQHF
>TRBV5-5|TRBJ1-2
CASTPAGGARGYTF
>TRBV10-3|TRBJ2-1
CAISDPTRTSVNNEQFF
>TRBV5-6|TRBJ2-1
CASSSGTSGYNEQFF
>TRBV18|TRBJ1-2
CASSLGAEYGYTF
>TRBV6-1|TRBJ1-6
CASSETGGIESPLHF
>TRBV28|TRBJ1-5
CASRSAGVNQPQHF
>TRBV19|TRBJ2-2
CASSIRTGGITGELFF
>TRBV6-7|TRBJ2-6
CASSYGTGGGGANVLTF
>TRBV5-5|TRBJ1-2
CASSLEWAGSGYGYTF
>TRBV5-6|TRBJ1-6
CASSLKQGALSPLHF
>TRBV5-1|TRBJ2-1
CASSSPPGQGPMDEQFF
>TRBV5-1|TRBJ2-5
CASSLDERGEGETQYF
>TRBV29-1|TRBJ2-6
CSTSTGPSGANVLTF
>TRBV2|TRBJ2-1
CASRFMGASPFF
>TRBV9|TRBJ1-2
CASSPRTGGSIDGYTF
>TRBV28|TRBJ2-2
CASSSGQGTTGELFF
>TRBV19|TRBJ2-3
CASSKRTSGGLEDTQYF
>TRBV9|TRBJ2-1
CASSRSGGAWGNEQFF
>TRBV30|TRBJ1-1
CAWGLPNTEAFF